This entry concerns a single T cell receptor beta chain. This clonotype was observed a few times. What antigen it recognizes has not been identified. One base away there is no much larger clone; base qualities are not given. The record originates from a study of early T cells in non-severe SARS-CoV-2 infection (dated by TCRdb to about 2021). With regard to the full study: TCR sequencing used bulk RNA from unsorted whole blood, so alpha and beta chains could not be paired. What the research found in general, with its limitations: VDJdb matching was skewed toward anti-spike CD8 responses, so virus-specific expansions were likely underestimated and private and CD4 specificities were missed.

A case-control design nested within a healthcare worker cohort in London, UK, was used, with weekly nasopharyngeal swab PCR tests and blood sampling performed. Between 23 and 31 March 2020, the week of the UK lockdown, healthcare workers were enrolled and then followed up weekly for as long as 16 weeks. The method was 5' RACE. The data were produced on a NextSeq 500. In the TCR library protocol, unique molecular identifiers were attached to individual cDNA molecules to correct for PCR bias and sequencing error. Both TCR alpha and beta chains were sequenced, and tight co-correlation was observed between alpha and beta sequence abundances in each sample. In the source study's methods: Decombinator V4 was used to perform V gene, J gene and CDR3 annotation of TCR sequences. TCRs were defined as expanded if a significant change between any two time points was detected under a Poisson model with p below 0.0001. TCR abundances were normalised to the total number of TCRs sequenced in each sample and reported as counts per million. VDJdb, accessed 1 November 2021, was searched for CMV, EBV and SARS-CoV-2 annotated TCRs, excluding TCRs annotated for multiple antigens. TCRdb passed the public sequencing reads through fastp at Q25 and MiXCR, retaining productive beta sequences. Rows with a matching CDR3 protein are joined into one entry that keeps the most common DNA and genes. Here the V and J calls rest on TCRdb's processing, not on the authors' analysis. The table for this sample lists roughly 55,000 distinct CDR3 sequences; about 16% of them were counted only once. About 9.1% of the sample rests with the top ten.

The starting material was whole blood, obtained at baseline. This clonotype originated in an adult who was a healthcare worker with PCR-confirmed SARS-CoV-2 infection or an uninfected control (not recorded which).

Here is the DNA: TGTGCCAGCAGTGAGCTCGACACCATATATTTT. Translated, it gives CASSELDTIYF. The chain uses TRBV2 and TRBJ1-3, with no confidently assigned D gene. Looking up the germline V gene yields CDR1 SNHLY and CDR2 FYNNEI. At the junction V is shortened by 3 bases and J by 8 bases, with 5 bases in between. Taken from cysteine to phenylalanine, the CDR3 has 11 residues. Only the CDR3 portion is preserved as DNA: 33 bases, with reading frame beginning at the first base.